The present TCR beta chain was sequenced within a study of cytomegalovirus exposure and HLA in healthy donors (dated 2017 in TCRdb). Some background on the complete study: In an earlier analysis of 587 of the donors, approximately 260 Gb of sequence data and about 110 million unique TCR beta sequences from 150 million to 200 million T cells were reported. Roughly 300 gigabases of sequencing data and approximately 92 million unique TCR sequences made up an early release that covered several hundred HLA-typed donors. Among the approximately 400 genotyped donors, around 81% belonged to the genetic ancestry cluster associated with self-reported Caucasian donors. The study aimed to test whether cataloging public T cell receptors could reveal signatures of past pathogen exposure. The study used immunosequencing to profile the T cell repertoires of under 700 subjects and linked those repertoires to cytomegalovirus serostatus. Along with the approximately 650-subject first cohort, a separate validation cohort of roughly 110 different subjects was used. To predict cytomegalovirus infection status, the study brought together high-throughput TCR immunosequencing, statistical association of individual TCRs with disease status, and machine learning. To study patterns of TCR occurrence, a later analysis re-analyzed previously published TCR beta repertoires from around 700 donors and added high-resolution HLA genotyping. Rather than using new phenotypic data, the later analysis identified candidate immune exposures from TCR beta sequences and from how often those sequences occurred across donors. To decide whether each TCR beta V gene segment behaved as functional or pseudogenic, an earlier analysis of several hundred of the donors relied on high-throughput TCR beta sequencing. Donor age, sex, ethnicity and CMV serostatus were collected together with the repertoire data. Genome-wide SNP genotypes for about three fifths of the roughly 700 donors were used in a later genetic analysis, which treated that subset as a discovery cohort. All discovery cohort repertoires had been generated using a single sequencing platform. HLA typing included class I and class II loci at four-digit resolution. The number of typed donors differed by locus: about 620-640 for A, B, C, DRB1 and DQB1; 500 to 550 for DQA1; around 580 for DPA1; and roughly 450 for DPB1. Several DR-DQ haplotypes were handled as single units for association and clustering because linkage in the cohort was strong. Across under 500 genotyped donors of the cohort, an average of about 240,000 unique TCR beta nucleotide sequences per donor were sequenced, and roughly 20% of those sequences were non-productive.

Receptor libraries were prepared by the immunoSEQ multiplex PCR assay. A mixture of 60 forward primers for TCR Vbeta segments and 13 reverse primers for TCR Jbeta segments was used in the multiplex PCR. A multiplex PCR assay on genomic DNA amplified the CDR3 region of rearranged TCR beta genes. On the Illumina HiSeq System, the amplified TCR beta libraries were sequenced as 87-base-pair reads. As for the authors' bioinformatics: In a later analysis, some 80 million unique TCR beta chains were counted across the 650 to 750 repertoires, and around 10 million of these chains were shared by at least two donors. Raw reads were error-corrected and collapsed into unique sequences with a nearest-neighbor algorithm that merged closely related sequences to remove PCR and sequencing errors. Alignment of CDR3 sequences to IMGT reference sequences was used to assign V, D and J gene segments. For a sequence to be retained, at least a six-nucleotide match to both a V gene segment and a J gene segment was required. Rearrangements were called productive when the CDR3 lacked stop codons and stayed in frame with V and J; all others were non-productive. Following IMGT convention, CDR3 was defined as the stretch from the second conserved V-encoded cysteine up to the conserved J-encoded phenylalanine. The earlier analysis of about 590 of the donors excluded sequences that lacked an unambiguous match to a single V gene segment. An earlier analysis of some 500 of the donors classified V segments as functional when productive rearrangements were above 56.7% and as segregating when the standard deviation between donors was above 5%. A statistical classification framework was built to diagnose cytomegalovirus status from the catalog of TCR beta chain sequences. A later analysis assigned V and J genes by comparing TCR nucleotide sequences with IMGT/GENE-DB human TR gene sequences. Using the TCRdist pipeline, a later analysis assigned CDR3 sequences along with most-parsimonious VDJ recombination scenarios. In a later analysis, each TCR beta chain was defined by its CDR3 amino acid sequence together with its V-gene family, and reads lacking a unique V-gene family were excluded. In a later analysis, around 600 highly shared, low-generation-probability nucleotide sequences were removed to address suspected cross-contamination and a sequencing artifact. For each public chain, a later analysis derived a clonal expansion index from normalized ranks of inferred template counts within each repertoire. In a later analysis, generation probabilities were computed using a VDJ recombination model fitted to out-of-frame rearrangements, and the results were checked against IGoR. In a later analysis, TCR-TCR, TCR-HLA and TCR-CMV co-occurrence was scored with hypergeometric tests, and a repertoire-size bias correction was applied to TCR pairs. In a later analysis, false discovery rates were estimated by permuting HLA or CMV assignments 20 times. A later analysis grouped co-occurring TCRs with DBSCAN, adding TCRdist sequence similarity when clustering within HLA-allele-positive subsets. Co-occurrence clustering excluded repertoires with fewer than 30,000 or more than 120,000 public chains, plus five with anomalous nucleotide sharing. Not all clones reach the TCRdb copy of this immuneACCESS table, which keeps in-frame sequences only. Checked studies attribute under half of the gap to unresolved V genes and leave the rest unexplained. V and J calls and clone size are those listed in that table; D and trimming were worked out from the DNA. The sample includes about 150,000 clones, with around 74% observed a single time. The biggest ten clones account for over 2.5% of the sample.

This clone was seen a few times. What antigen it recognizes has not been identified. No base-level quality is on record; no much larger clone is a single base apart. The cohort was made up of about 670 healthy bone marrow donors. All cohort members were sampled while nominally healthy, although unrecorded immune exposures were likely present. The donor was CMV seronegative and belonged to the group of 320 or so seronegative cohort members. A peripheral blood sample was collected from each donor, and TCR beta sequencing was performed on peripheral blood mononuclear cells. The Qiagen DNeasy Blood Extraction Kit was used to extract genomic DNA from the blood cell samples. What the work shows at the level of the full study, not this receptor alone: A further reported finding was that TCR beta sequences accurately predicted the HLA-A and HLA-B alleles for most subjects in the first cohort. Some IMGT-functional V segments, including TRBV6-2 and TRBV6-3, could not be told apart with the 87-base-pair reads, so those segments were excluded. When HLA alleles, especially DR and DQ, strongly co-occurred, attributing TCR associations to individual alleles was difficult. A later genetic analysis associated a missense DCLRE1C variant with V-gene and J-gene trimming of TCR beta chains, and an independent cohort replicated the association. In a later analysis, most CMV-associated TCR beta chains were found to appear HLA-restricted, with HLA associations seemingly driven largely by CMV exposure. Presence/absence analyses assumed roughly uniform sequencing depth across donors, an assumption that may not hold. In vitro tests confirmed that a few of the cytomegalovirus-associated TCR beta chains recognize cytomegalovirus antigens. HLA typing was unavailable for some donors at each locus, so association tests used only the typed subset. In a later analysis, TCR association rates were found to vary across HLA loci, with the most associated TCRs seen for DRB1 alleles and the fewest for HLA-C alleles. Several of the top co-occurrence clusters appeared to be linked to parvovirus B19, influenza, CMV and Epstein-Barr virus, according to a later analysis. In a later analysis, about 16,000 TCR beta sequences were associated with specific HLA alleles at a false discovery rate of 0.05. Only TCR beta chains were sequenced in this cohort, and the absence of alpha or paired-chain data limited detectable features. Cytomegalovirus status was reported to be diagnosed by the classifier with high specificity and sensitivity in both the original and validation cohorts. The study gave a list of around 170 TCR beta chains associated with cytomegalovirus. The authors suggested that the approach could potentially be generalized to other disease states and immunological phenotypes. In a later analysis, HLA-associated TCR beta chains showed more clonal expansion and lower generation probabilities than non-associated chains that were equally common. Compared with the approximately 670-donor mean, donors in an Asian-associated ancestry cluster had fewer N-insertions in productive TCRs, according to a later genetic analysis. Because counts were too low, about 18 rarely observed V segments, including chromosome 9 orphons, were excluded from the earlier analysis of around 590 of the donors. For the cohort, immune exposure information was limited to CMV serostatus. An earlier analysis of approximately 530 of the donors showed that most TCR beta V segments appeared in productive rearrangements either about 90% or about 30% of the time, which broadly matched IMGT annotations. Linkage disequilibrium might explain the correlated functional status among segregating V segments, but an unknown experimental factor could not be excluded. Most TCR sequences were observed very rarely across donors, whereas some public TCRs were present in many individuals. A cluster of highly shared sequence variants was judged likely to represent a technical artifact of the sequencing pipeline.

Looking up the germline V gene yields CDR1 MRHNA and CDR2 SNTAGT. At the junction V is shortened by 6 bases and J by 3 bases; bases outside the gene matches: 2. The CDR3 goes from the cysteine to the phenylalanine over 15 residues. This entry keeps only the CDR3 DNA: 45 bases, framed from base 1. Sequencing used PBMCs. The sequence is built from TRBV6-4 and TRBJ2-1; 13 central bases correspond to TRBD2. This receptor was obtained from a man aged 18 to 30 in good health and CMV-seronegative. The nucleotides are TGTGCCAGCAGCACTAGCGGGGGGGACTACAATGAGCAGTTCTTC. This is translated as CASSTSGGDYNEQFF.